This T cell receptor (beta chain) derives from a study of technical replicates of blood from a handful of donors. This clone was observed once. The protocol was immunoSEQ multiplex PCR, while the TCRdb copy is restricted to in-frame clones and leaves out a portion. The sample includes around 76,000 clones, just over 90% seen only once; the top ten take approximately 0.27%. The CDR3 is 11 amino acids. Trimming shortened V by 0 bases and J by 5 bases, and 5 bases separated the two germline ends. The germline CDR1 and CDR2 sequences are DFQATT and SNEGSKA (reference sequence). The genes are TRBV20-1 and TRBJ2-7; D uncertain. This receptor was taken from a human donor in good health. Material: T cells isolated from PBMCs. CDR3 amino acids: CSARDYHEQYF. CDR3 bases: TGCAGTGCTAGAGATTATCACGAGCAGTACTTC.